These T cell receptor beta chains were read from a single sample in a study of siplizumab effects on memory and regulatory T cells. The method was immunoSEQ multiplex PCR; TCRdb's version includes in-frame clones alone and lacks a portion of them. Of approximately 92,000 clones listed, roughly 94% are singletons. Sequences were obtained from non-Treg CD4+ T cells sorted from blood. The receptors stem from a human donor in good health. Both conserved end residues are part of each CDR3. The order of the fields is J gene, clone size, V gene, D gene, CDR3 protein, CDR3 DNA. D genes are given only for firm matches. Size tells how often a clone was seen (once, few, many) or the class of an expanded clone, and some rows leave it out.

j_call: TRBJ2-7; clone_size: -; v_call: TRBV6-5; d_call: -; cdr3_aa: CASSRTSSSYEQYF; cdr3_nt: TGTGCCAGCAGTAGGACTTCCTCCTCCTACGAGCAGTACTTC
j_call: TRBJ2-2; clone_size: -; v_call: TRBV10-1; d_call: -; cdr3_aa: CASSVRPNTGELFF; cdr3_nt: TGCGCCAGCAGTGTTAGACCGAACACCGGGGAGCTGTTTTTT
j_call: TRBJ2-2; clone_size: -; v_call: TRBV27; d_call: TRBD2; cdr3_aa: CASTGTSGSTGELFF; cdr3_nt: TGTGCCAGTACCGGGACTAGCGGTTCTACCGGGGAGCTGTTTTTT
j_call: TRBJ2-1; clone_size: -; v_call: TRBV5-4; d_call: TRBD1; cdr3_aa: CASSTDRANEQFF; cdr3_nt: TGTGCCAGCAGTACGGACAGGGCGAATGAGCAGTTCTTC
j_call: TRBJ1-2; clone_size: -; v_call: TRBV5-6; d_call: -; cdr3_aa: CASSLFGPGNYGYTF; cdr3_nt: TGTGCCAGCAGCTTATTTGGGCCAGGGAACTATGGCTACACCTTC
j_call: TRBJ2-7; clone_size: -; v_call: TRBV14; d_call: TRBD1; cdr3_aa: CASSPGQAYEQYF; cdr3_nt: TGTGCCAGCAGCCCGGGACAGGCCTACGAGCAGTACTTC
j_call: TRBJ2-1; clone_size: once; v_call: TRBV2; d_call: -; cdr3_aa: CASKRTRGLEDNEQFF; cdr3_nt: TGTGCCAGCAAAAGAACCAGGGGACTCGAGGACAATGAGCAGTTCTTC
j_call: TRBJ1-4; clone_size: -; v_call: TRBV27; d_call: TRBD1; cdr3_aa: CASSRVGFGTGGSMGWREKLFF; cdr3_nt: TGTGCCAGCAGTCGGGTGGGGTTCGGGACAGGGGGTTCGATGGGGTGGCGAGAAAAACTGTTTTTT
j_call: TRBJ1-1; clone_size: -; v_call: TRBV9; d_call: TRBD1; cdr3_aa: CASSPRGRNTEAFF; cdr3_nt: TGTGCCAGCAGCCCCAGGGGGCGAAACACTGAAGCTTTCTTT
j_call: TRBJ2-7; clone_size: -; v_call: TRBV29-1; d_call: TRBD2; cdr3_aa: CSASGVATEQYF; cdr3_nt: TGCAGCGCTAGCGGGGTCGCGACCGAGCAGTACTTC
j_call: TRBJ1-1; clone_size: -; v_call: TRBV29-1; d_call: -; cdr3_aa: CSVARGSGAFF; cdr3_nt: TGCAGCGTCGCACGGGGATCAGGAGCTTTCTTT
j_call: TRBJ2-5; clone_size: -; v_call: TRBV30; d_call: -; cdr3_aa: CAWSFRVGETQYF; cdr3_nt: TGTGCCTGGAGTTTCCGCGTGGGAGAGACCCAGTACTTC
j_call: TRBJ1-2; clone_size: -; v_call: TRBV12-5; d_call: -; cdr3_aa: CASGLVRGYGYTF; cdr3_nt: TGTGCTAGTGGTTTGGTACGTGGTTATGGCTACACCTTC
j_call: TRBJ2-1; clone_size: -; v_call: TRBV10-3; d_call: TRBD1; cdr3_aa: CAISGGVQGSQDNEQFF; cdr3_nt: TGTGCCATCAGTGGGGGTGTACAGGGGTCCCAGGACAATGAGCAGTTCTTC
j_call: TRBJ1-3; clone_size: -; v_call: TRBV6-5; d_call: -; cdr3_aa: CASSVGPSGNTIYF; cdr3_nt: TGTGCCAGCAGCGTAGGCCCCTCTGGAAACACCATATATTTT
j_call: TRBJ2-7; clone_size: once; v_call: TRBV28; d_call: -; cdr3_aa: CASSFTGQPYEQYF; cdr3_nt: TGTGCCAGCAGTTTTACCGGACAGCCCTACGAGCAGTACTTC
j_call: TRBJ1-2; clone_size: -; v_call: TRBV5-1; d_call: TRBD1; cdr3_aa: CASSLGDRVGYGYTF; cdr3_nt: TGCGCCAGCAGCTTGGGGGACAGGGTAGGCTATGGCTACACCTTC
j_call: TRBJ2-3; clone_size: -; v_call: TRBV2; d_call: -; cdr3_aa: CASRGVSTDTQYF; cdr3_nt: TGTGCCAGCAGGGGGGTTAGCACAGATACGCAGTATTTT
j_call: TRBJ2-3; clone_size: -; v_call: TRBV4-1; d_call: TRBD2; cdr3_aa: CASSQEPSGRYGGYF; cdr3_nt: TGCGCCAGCAGCCAAGAACCTAGCGGGAGGTATGGGGGGTATTTT
j_call: TRBJ2-1; clone_size: -; v_call: TRBV2; d_call: TRBD1; cdr3_aa: CASKGQGSYNEQFF; cdr3_nt: TGTGCCAGCAAGGGACAGGGGTCCTACAATGAGCAGTTCTTC
j_call: TRBJ1-5; clone_size: once; v_call: TRBV19; d_call: -; cdr3_aa: CASSIESGTFYQPQHF; cdr3_nt: TGTGCCAGTAGTATAGAATCCGGGACTTTTTATCAGCCCCAGCATTTT
j_call: TRBJ2-2; clone_size: -; v_call: TRBV7-9; d_call: -; cdr3_aa: CASSQVAATGELFF; cdr3_nt: TGTGCCAGCAGCCAAGTGGCAGCCACCGGGGAGCTGTTTTTT